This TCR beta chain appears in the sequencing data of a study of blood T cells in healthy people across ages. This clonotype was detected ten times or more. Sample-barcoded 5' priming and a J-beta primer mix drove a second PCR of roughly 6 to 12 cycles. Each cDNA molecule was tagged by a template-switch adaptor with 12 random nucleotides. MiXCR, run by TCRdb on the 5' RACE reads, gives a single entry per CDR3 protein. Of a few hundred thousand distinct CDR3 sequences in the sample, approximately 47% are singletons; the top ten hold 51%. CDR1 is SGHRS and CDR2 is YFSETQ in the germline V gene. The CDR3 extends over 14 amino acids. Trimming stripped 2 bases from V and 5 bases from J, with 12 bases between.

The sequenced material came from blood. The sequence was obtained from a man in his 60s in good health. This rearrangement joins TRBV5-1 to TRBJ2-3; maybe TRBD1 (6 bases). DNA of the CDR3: TGCGCCAGCAGCTTAGGGGGAATCAAAGATACGCAGTATTTT. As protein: CASSLGGIKDTQYF. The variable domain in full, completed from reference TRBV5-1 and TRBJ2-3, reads KAGVTQTPRYLIKTRGQQVTLSCSPISGHRSVSWYQQTPGQGLQFLFEYFSETQRNKGNFPGRFSGRQFSNSRSEMNVSTLELGDSALYLCASSLGGIKDTQYFGPGTRLTVL.